This TCR beta chain was identified during a study of beta chain features in type 1 diabetes. Study summary: Taken together, all samples contributed around 100 million examined sorted cells.

Trimming shortened V by 6 bases and J by 7 bases, and 24 bases separated the two germline ends. This CDR3 has 16 amino acids. CDR1 and CDR2 from the germline V gene are WSHSY and SAAADI. Findings of the study overall: When VDJ junctions were examined, type 1 diabetes patients showed fewer insertions and more deletions. Shorter TCRB CDR3s, moderately but significantly so, marked every one of the four CD4+ subsets in Type 1 diabetes patients.

Expressed TCRB transcripts were sequenced because the entire RNA isolate underwent reverse transcription. TCRdb's table, derived via immunoSEQ multiplex PCR, lists solely in-frame clones and lacks some. The sample has about 900,000 clones, 15% to 20% seen once. Worth noting for this clone: As yet, its antigen is unknown.

The sequenced sample consisted of naive CD4+ T cells from blood. The chain joins TRBV10-2 to TRBJ2-5; D not certain. The receptor was isolated from a woman younger than 30 in good health. CDR3 sequence (DNA): TGCGCCAGCAGACCACCCCCCTATTACTTTATCGGGACCCAGTACTTC. Encoded protein: CASRPPPYYFIGTQYF.